This T cell receptor beta chain originates from a study of blood T cell repertoires in COVID-19 (dated by TCRdb to the early 2020s). Some background on the complete study: Samples covering the acute and convalescent phases of COVID-19 were provided by collaborators in the United States, Italy and Spain. The prospective study material was composed of cDNA or gDNA derived from T cells, B-cell-depleted T cells, or PBMCs. The dataset comprised deeply sampled blood TCRbeta repertoires from subjects exposed to, actively infected with, or recovered from COVID-19. The repertoires were released in a freely available public database intended as a resource for research on the immune response to SARS-CoV-2. Samples were obtained from the ongoing ImmuneRACE study (first 160 participants) and from some 1,300 subjects provided by 6 global collaborators. Sample metadata almost always included a de-identified subject ID, COVID-19 status, age in years and sex. Where HLA class I and class II types were available, the types were taken from metadata supplied by the sample provider, not from assay-based typing. The paper's findings and limits, for the study overall: How much clinical and demographic metadata was included differed by source and by participant, and the metadata was provided uncurated.

To note about this clone: Its antigen has not been determined. No base-level quality is on record; no much larger clone is a single base apart.

The collaborating institutions used their own protocols to collect whole blood in K2EDTA tubes. Collaborator samples were shipped for TCRbeta analysis as frozen whole blood, isolated PBMCs, or DNA extracted from either sample type. TCRbeta CDR3 regions were amplified from genomic DNA using the immunoSEQ Assay, a bias-controlled multiplex PCR. The authors' pipeline ran thus. Nucleated cell counts per sample were estimated from amplification of reference gene primers within the assay. To quantify the absolute abundance of each unique TCRbeta CDR3 rearrangement, sequence reads were collapsed and filtered. For each sample, productive Simpson clonality was calculated as the square root of Simpson's diversity index across productive rearrangements. TCRdb's version of the immuneACCESS table is confined to in-frame rearrangements and falls short of the full clone set. An unresolved V gene accounts for under half of the shortfall where checked; the remainder is of unknown origin. D and trimming were read from the DNA, whereas the V and J calls and clone size are those reported in that table. The sample has about 95,000 clones on record, 84% of them singletons. The ten top clones hold approximately 25% of the sample.

The source material was peripheral blood. This clonotype was obtained from a human donor in a cohort sampled during active COVID-19.

The nucleotide sequence is TGTGCCAGCAGCTCACCCCCCAGGGCCACCATATATTTT. The translation is CASSSPPRATIYF. The rearrangement combines TRBV7-2 with TRBJ1-3, and perhaps TRBD1 as D gene, on 5 matching bases. CDR3 length: 13 amino acids, cysteine to phenylalanine. Solely the CDR3 DNA is kept, with 39 bases framed from the first base. CDR1 SGHTA and CDR2 FQGNSA are derived from the germline V gene. V and J are truncated by 4 bases and 9 bases respectively, leaving an intervening sequence of 13 bases.